The 3 T cell receptor beta chains below were found in one sample sequenced in a study of technical replicates of blood from a few donors. The protocol was immunoSEQ multiplex PCR, while the TCRdb copy is restricted to in-frame clones and leaves out a portion. The table has 75,000 to 90,000 clones, 90% to 95% seen once. Sequences were obtained from T cells isolated from PBMCs. The receptor set was obtained from a human donor in good health.

This clone was seen only a few times. This chain joins TRBV12-5 and TRBJ2-7, with 8 nucleotides matching TRBD1. With 2 bases clipped from V and 9 bases from J, the junction kept 6 bases outside the gene matches. Germline values: CDR1 LGHNT, CDR2 FRNRAP. The CDR3 has 13 amino acids. The CDR3 region has the DNA TGTGCTAGTGGTTTGACTGACAGGGGATGGCAGTACTTC. This codes for CASGLTDRGWQYF.

The J gene is TRBJ1-4, the V gene TRBV11-2, with D possibly TRBD1 on 6 matching bases. The CDR3 is 15 amino acids. Germline loops: CDR1 SGHAT, CDR2 FQNNGV. V was shortened by 5 bases and J by 8 bases, with 18 bases between the two germline ends. As DNA, the CDR3 is TGTGCCAGCAGCCTCGGGACACTTAAGGGAGAAAAACTGTTTTTT. This encodes CASSLGTLKGEKLFF. The variable domain in full, completed from reference TRBV11-2 and TRBJ1-4, reads EAGVAQSPRYKIIEKRQSVAFWCNPISGHATLYWYQQILGQGPKLLIQFQNNGVVDDSQLPKDRFSAERLKGVDSTLKIQPAKLEDSAVYLCASSLGTLKGEKLFFGSGTQLSVL.

The V and J genes are TRBV28 and TRBJ2-1; a possible D gene is TRBD2 (5 bases). The CDR3 length is 15 residues. V was shortened by 10 bases and J by 5 bases, with 21 bases between the two germline ends. Per germline, CDR1 MDHEN and CDR2 SYDVKM. This CDR3 is CATAVGLAPNNEQFF. CDR3 nucleotides: TGTGCCACCGCAGTAGGGCTAGCCCCGAACAATGAGCAGTTCTTC.